The rows below give T cell receptor beta chains drawn from one sample of a study of identical twins. TCRdb processed the 5' RACE reads anew with MiXCR; each CDR3 protein has one entry. Of about 1.7 million distinct CDR3 sequences listed, about 32% are singletons. The sequenced sample consisted of cord blood. All receptors come from a newborn girl in good health. CDR3s include the opening cysteine and the closing phenylalanine or tryptophan. Fields, in order: V gene, J gene, clone size, D gene, CDR3 protein, CDR3 DNA. A D gene is named only where the DNA matches it firmly. Not every row has a clone size; where given, it reads once, few, many or a size class.

V: TRBV20-1
J: TRBJ2-7
size: few
D: TRBD1
CDR3: CSPGQGADEQYF
DNA: TGCAGTCCGGGACAGGGGGCGGACGAGCAGTACTTC

V: TRBV7-9
J: TRBJ1-2
size: .
D: .
CDR3: CASSLNPTVSLPTPSGYTF
DNA: TGTGCCAGCAGCTTAAACCCGACAGTGAGCCTTCCAACTCCGTCGGGCTACACCTTC

V: TRBV24-1
J: TRBJ2-7
size: .
D: .
CDR3: CATSGQTSKSSYNEQYF
DNA: TGTGCCACCAGTGGCCAAACTAGCAAATCCTCCTACAATGAGCAGTACTTC

V: TRBV29-1
J: TRBJ1-4
size: many
D: .
CDR3: CSVGGRTNEKLFF
DNA: TGCAGCGTTGGAGGCAGGACTAATGAAAAACTGTTTTTT

V: TRBV6-1
J: TRBJ2-5
size: .
D: .
CDR3: CASSVGQPLPYF
DNA: TGTGCCAGCAGTGTAGGACAGCCTTTACCGTACTTC

V: TRBV20-1
J: TRBJ2-7
size: .
D: .
CDR3: CSATRTVSYEQYF
DNA: TGCAGTGCTACACGGACAGTTTCCTACGAGCAGTACTTC

V: TRBV7-9
J: TRBJ1-5
size: .
D: .
CDR3: CASSRYSGGNQPQHF
DNA: TGTGCCAGCAGCCGGTATTCGGGGGGCAATCAGCCCCAGCATTTT

V: TRBV27
J: TRBJ2-1
size: many
D: TRBD2
CDR3: CASSFQLAGINEQFF
DNA: TGTGCCAGCAGTTTCCAACTAGCGGGCATCAATGAGCAGTTCTTC

V: TRBV7-2
J: TRBJ2-3
size: once
D: .
CDR3: CANSFLTDTQYF
DNA: TGTGCCAACAGCTTTCTCACAGATACGCAGTATTTT

V: TRBV6-2/TRBV6-3
J: TRBJ1-1
size: once
D: .
CDR3: CASSSKTAGIMNTEAFF
DNA: TGTGCCAGCAGTTCGAAGACCGCAGGGATTATGAACACTGAAGCTTTCTTT

V: TRBV9
J: TRBJ2-5
size: few
D: TRBD1
CDR3: CASSEGQGQTQYF
DNA: TGTGCCAGCAGCGAGGGACAGGGACAGACCCAGTACTTC

V: TRBV3-1
J: TRBJ2-7
size: .
D: .
CDR3: CASSRWEYEQYF
DNA: TGTGCCAGCAGCCGGTGGGAGTACGAGCAGTACTTC

V: TRBV12-3/TRBV12-4
J: TRBJ2-5
size: .
D: TRBD2
CDR3: CASSLTSGQETRYF
DNA: TGTGCCAGCAGTTTAACTAGCGGCCAAGAGACCCGGTACTTC

V: TRBV9
J: TRBJ1-2
size: few
D: .
CDR3: CASSVAQTGPYGYTF
DNA: TGTGCCAGCAGCGTAGCTCAGACAGGCCCCTATGGCTACACCTTC

V: TRBV29-1
J: TRBJ2-3
size: many
D: .
CDR3: CSVDNTDTQYF
DNA: TGCAGCGTTGACAACACAGATACGCAGTATTTT

V: TRBV5-1
J: TRBJ1-1
size: few
D: TRBD1
CDR3: CASSLFPFSDRVNTEAFF
DNA: TGCGCCAGCAGCTTGTTTCCCTTTTCCGACAGGGTGAACACTGAAGCTTTCTTT

V: TRBV12-3/TRBV12-4
J: TRBJ2-3
size: .
D: TRBD2
CDR3: CASSRTSFPSSTDTQYF
DNA: TGTGCCAGCAGTCGGACTAGTTTTCCGTCTAGCACAGATACGCAGTATTTT

V: TRBV27
J: TRBJ2-7
size: .
D: .
CDR3: CASTSKPGSYEQYF
DNA: TGTGCCAGCACCTCTAAACCGGGATCCTACGAGCAGTACTTC

V: TRBV24-1
J: TRBJ2-7
size: .
D: TRBD2
CDR3: CATSDFASGYEQYF
DNA: TGTGCCACCAGTGACTTTGCTAGCGGCTACGAGCAGTACTTC

V: TRBV10-3
J: TRBJ1-2
size: .
D: .
CDR3: CAISDRGAPNYGYTF
DNA: TGTGCCATCAGTGATCGGGGGGCCCCTAACTATGGCTACACCTTC

V: TRBV9
J: TRBJ1-5
size: few
D: .
CDR3: CASSAGGRSNQPQHF
DNA: TGTGCCAGCAGCGCTGGAGGCCGTAGCAATCAGCCCCAGCATTTT

V: TRBV12-3/TRBV12-4
J: TRBJ2-5
size: few
D: .
CDR3: CASSSLAIEQYF
DNA: TGTGCCAGCAGTTCTCTAGCGATAGAGCAGTACTTC

V: TRBV6-1
J: TRBJ2-7
size: .
D: .
CDR3: CASKETYSYEQYF
DNA: TGTGCCAGCAAGGAGACATACTCCTACGAGCAGTACTTC

V: TRBV7-8
J: TRBJ1-2
size: few
D: .
CDR3: CASSPNRQVVGDIDGYTF
DNA: TGTGCCAGCAGCCCTAATCGACAGGTCGTGGGTGATATCGATGGCTACACCTTC

V: TRBV11-1
J: TRBJ1-1
size: few
D: .
CDR3: CASREQMNTEAFF
DNA: TGTGCCAGCAGGGAACAGATGAACACTGAAGCTTTCTTT

V: TRBV6-1
J: TRBJ2-7
size: few
D: TRBD1
CDR3: CASSEAGQGEQYF
DNA: TGTGCCAGCAGTGAAGCCGGACAGGGCGAGCAGTACTTC

V: TRBV14
J: TRBJ1-1
size: once
D: .
CDR3: CASSPQVGMTEAFF
DNA: TGTGCCAGCAGCCCCCAGGTCGGAATGACTGAAGCTTTCTTT

V: TRBV11-2
J: TRBJ1-2
size: many
D: .
CDR3: CASSLSLYLGELYGYTF
DNA: TGTGCCAGCAGCTTATCCCTCTACCTCGGGGAACTCTATGGCTACACCTTC

V: TRBV4-2
J: TRBJ1-1
size: .
D: TRBD1
CDR3: CASSQGGQGSSGAFF
DNA: TGTGCCAGCAGCCAAGGGGGACAGGGGAGTAGTGGAGCTTTCTTT

V: TRBV20-1
J: TRBJ2-7
size: .
D: TRBD2
CDR3: CSHSGQSSYEQYF
DNA: TGCAGTCATAGCGGGCAGAGCTCCTACGAGCAGTACTTC

V: TRBV7-7
J: TRBJ2-7
size: .
D: TRBD1
CDR3: CASRLHRGYEQYF
DNA: TGTGCCAGCAGGTTACACAGGGGATACGAGCAGTACTTC

V: TRBV20-1
J: TRBJ2-7
size: few
D: TRBD2
CDR3: CSARGLAALYEQYF
DNA: TGCAGTGCTAGAGGACTAGCGGCCCTCTACGAGCAGTACTTC

V: TRBV3-1
J: TRBJ1-1
size: .
D: .
CDR3: CASSQVQVNTEAFF
DNA: TGTGCCAGCAGCCAAGTTCAGGTGAACACTGAAGCTTTCTTT

V: TRBV20-1
J: TRBJ1-2
size: few
D: TRBD1
CDR3: CSARDQQGAFGYTF
DNA: TGCAGTGCTAGAGATCAACAGGGGGCGTTTGGCTACACCTTC

V: TRBV9
J: TRBJ2-1
size: many
D: .
CDR3: CASSSDPNSYNEQFF
DNA: TGTGCCAGCAGTTCGGATCCCAACTCCTACAATGAGCAGTTCTTC

V: TRBV28
J: TRBJ2-1
size: .
D: TRBD2
CDR3: CASSLFGLAGDKEQFF
DNA: TGTGCCAGCAGTCTCTTCGGACTAGCGGGAGACAAGGAGCAGTTCTTC

V: TRBV2
J: TRBJ1-2
size: few
D: .
CDR3: CASRRGRTNYGYTF
DNA: TGTGCCAGCAGGAGGGGCAGGACTAACTATGGCTACACCTTC

V: TRBV7-2
J: TRBJ2-4
size: .
D: .
CDR3: CASSLRETRFKNIQYF
DNA: TGTGCCAGCAGCTTAAGGGAGACAAGGTTCAAAAACATTCAGTACTTC

V: TRBV28
J: TRBJ1-5
size: .
D: .
CDR3: CASSFFYRGGNQPQHF
DNA: TGTGCCAGCAGTTTCTTTTATAGGGGAGGCAATCAGCCCCAGCATTTT

V: TRBV27
J: TRBJ2-5
size: .
D: .
CDR3: CASSSPGVGAHNEQYF
DNA: TGTGCCAGCAGCTCACCAGGGGTGGGGGCACACAATGAGCAGTACTTC

V: TRBV7-6
J: TRBJ2-7
size: few
D: .
CDR3: CASSLTGLPFYEQYF
DNA: TGTGCCAGCAGCTTAACAGGTTTGCCATTCTACGAGCAGTACTTC

V: TRBV24-1
J: TRBJ2-7
size: .
D: TRBD2
CDR3: CATSDRRTSGRALNEQYF
DNA: TGTGCCACCAGTGATCGTAGGACTAGCGGGAGGGCCCTCAATGAGCAGTACTTC

V: TRBV5-1
J: TRBJ1-1
size: .
D: .
CDR3: CASTPKGNTEAFF
DNA: TGCGCCAGCACCCCGAAGGGCAACACTGAAGCTTTCTTT

V: TRBV10-3
J: TRBJ2-1
size: few
D: .
CDR3: CAIGGVVENNDQFF
DNA: TGTGCCATCGGCGGGGTGGTGGAAAACAATGATCAGTTCTTC

V: TRBV12-3/TRBV12-4
J: TRBJ1-3
size: once
D: .
CDR3: CASRIGNTIYF
DNA: TGTGCCAGCAGGATCGGAAACACCATATATTTT

V: TRBV3-1
J: TRBJ1-2
size: .
D: .
CDR3: CASSPGAGRPLYGYTF
DNA: TGTGCCAGCAGCCCCGGGGCCGGTAGGCCCCTCTATGGCTACACCTTC

V: TRBV14
J: TRBJ2-3
size: .
D: TRBD2
CDR3: CASSQDRGLAGGDTQYF
DNA: TGTGCCAGCAGCCAAGATCGAGGGCTAGCGGGAGGAGATACGCAGTATTTT

V: TRBV20-1
J: TRBJ1-5
size: .
D: .
CDR3: CSAKFWTADQPQHF
DNA: TGCAGTGCTAAATTCTGGACTGCCGATCAGCCCCAGCATTTT

V: TRBV2
J: TRBJ1-5
size: .
D: TRBD1
CDR3: CASSEGTGGGYQPQHF
DNA: TGTGCCAGCAGTGAAGGGACAGGGGGCGGGTATCAGCCCCAGCATTTT

V: TRBV5-1
J: TRBJ1-6
size: few
D: .
CDR3: CASSLAEGPNSPLHF
DNA: TGCGCCAGCAGCTTGGCCGAGGGGCCAAATTCACCCCTCCACTTT

V: TRBV20-1
J: TRBJ2-7
size: few
D: TRBD2
CDR3: CSARALAGGFYEQYF
DNA: TGCAGTGCTAGAGCCCTAGCGGGGGGATTCTACGAGCAGTACTTC